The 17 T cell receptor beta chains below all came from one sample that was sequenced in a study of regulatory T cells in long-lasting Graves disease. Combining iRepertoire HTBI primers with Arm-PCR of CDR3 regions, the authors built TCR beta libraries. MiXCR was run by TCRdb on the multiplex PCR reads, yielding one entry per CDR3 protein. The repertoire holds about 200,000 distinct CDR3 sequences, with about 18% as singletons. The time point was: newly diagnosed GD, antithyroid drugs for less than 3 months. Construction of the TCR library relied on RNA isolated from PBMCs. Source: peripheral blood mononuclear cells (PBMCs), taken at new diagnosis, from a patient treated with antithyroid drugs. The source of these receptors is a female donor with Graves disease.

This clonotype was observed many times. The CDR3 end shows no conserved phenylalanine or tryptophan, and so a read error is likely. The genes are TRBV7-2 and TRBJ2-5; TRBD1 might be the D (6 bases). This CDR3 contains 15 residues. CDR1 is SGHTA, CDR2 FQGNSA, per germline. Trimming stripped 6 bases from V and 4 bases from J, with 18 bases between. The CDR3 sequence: CASSFSGHKTETQYL. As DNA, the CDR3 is TGTGCCAGCAGTTTCTCGGGACATAAAACAGAGACCCAGTACCTC.

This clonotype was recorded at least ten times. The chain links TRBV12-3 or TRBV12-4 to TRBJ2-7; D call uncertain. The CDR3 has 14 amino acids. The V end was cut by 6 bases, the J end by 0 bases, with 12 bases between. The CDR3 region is CASRHGALSYEQYF. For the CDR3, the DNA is TGTGCCAGCAGGCACGGAGCCCTCTCCTACGAGCAGTACTTC.

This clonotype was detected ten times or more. The CDR3 here is CASSQVPGQLSYEQYF. CDR3 bases: TGTGCCAGCAGCCAAGTTCCGGGACAGCTCTCCTACGAGCAGTACTTC. The rearrangement uses TRBV3-1 and TRBJ2-7; 7 bases agree with TRBD1. In germline, CDR1 is LGHDT, CDR2 YNNKEL (reference sequence). The CDR3 consists of 16 residues. After removal of 1 base from V and 0 bases from J, the junction contained 6 bases not matched to a gene.

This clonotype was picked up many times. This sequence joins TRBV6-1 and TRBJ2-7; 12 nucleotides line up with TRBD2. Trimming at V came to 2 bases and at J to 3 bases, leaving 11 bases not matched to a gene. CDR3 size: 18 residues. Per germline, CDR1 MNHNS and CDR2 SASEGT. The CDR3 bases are TGTGCCAGCAGTGAAAAGGGTGGACTAGCGGGATTTTTCTACGAGCAGTACTTC. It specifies CASSEKGGLAGFFYEQYF.

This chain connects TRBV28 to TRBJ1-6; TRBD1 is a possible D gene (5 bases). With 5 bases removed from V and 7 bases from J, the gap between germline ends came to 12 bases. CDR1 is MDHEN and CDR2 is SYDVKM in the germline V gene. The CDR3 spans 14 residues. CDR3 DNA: TGTGCCAGCAGTGCCGGGGGACGGAATTCACCCCTCCACTTT. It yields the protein CASSAGGRNSPLHF.

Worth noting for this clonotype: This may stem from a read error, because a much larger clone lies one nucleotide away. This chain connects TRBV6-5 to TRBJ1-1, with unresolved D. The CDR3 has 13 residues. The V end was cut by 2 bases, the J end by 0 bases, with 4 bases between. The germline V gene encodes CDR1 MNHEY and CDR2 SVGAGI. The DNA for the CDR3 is TGTGCCAGCAGTTACATCCTGAACACTGAAGCTTTCTTT. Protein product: CASSYILNTEAFF.

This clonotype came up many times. The CDR3 protein is CASSLGSGEKLFF. The CDR3 coding sequence is TGTGCCAGCAGCTTAGGTTCGGGAGAAAAACTGTTTTTT. The rearrangement links TRBV7-8 to TRBJ1-4; D gene ambiguous. V was clipped by 1 base and J by 8 bases, with 8 bases between them. Germline assignment: CDR1 SGHVS and CDR2 FQNEAQ. The CDR3 runs to 13 residues. Filled out from reference TRBV7-8 and TRBJ1-4, the complete variable domain reads GAGVSQSPRYKVAKRGQDVALRCDPISGHVSLFWYQQALGQGPEFLTYFQNEAQLDKSGLPSDRFFAERPEGSVSTLKIQRTQQEDSAVYLCASSLGSGEKLFFGSGTQLSVL.

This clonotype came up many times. The CDR3 spells CASSLTTGLKTFF. The CDR3 bases are TGTGCCAGCAGCCTGACGACAGGGCTTAAAACTTTCTTT. The rearrangement uses TRBV28 and TRBJ1-1, with 7 nucleotides matching TRBD1. The J segment lost 12 bases and the V segment lost 6 bases, leaving 13 bases of the junction unmatched. CDR1 MDHEN and CDR2 SYDVKM come from the germline V gene. The CDR3 consists of 13 residues.

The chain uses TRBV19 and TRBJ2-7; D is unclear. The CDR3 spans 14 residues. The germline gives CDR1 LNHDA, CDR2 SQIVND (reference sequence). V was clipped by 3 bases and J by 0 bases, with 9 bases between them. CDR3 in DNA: TGTGCCAGTAGTATCCAAGCTACCTCCTACGAGCAGTACTTC. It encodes CASSIQATSYEQYF.

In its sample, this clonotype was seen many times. The CDR3: CASRRQGPDTQYF. The CDR3 region has the DNA TGTGCCAGCAGAAGACAGGGACCAGATACGCAGTATTTT. The V gene is TRBV6-1, the J gene TRBJ2-3; TRBD1 aligns across 7 bases. V shed 6 bases, J shed 4 bases, and the junction held 4 bases outside the gene matches. From germline, CDR1 is MNHNS and CDR2 SASEGT. This CDR3 is built from 13 residues.

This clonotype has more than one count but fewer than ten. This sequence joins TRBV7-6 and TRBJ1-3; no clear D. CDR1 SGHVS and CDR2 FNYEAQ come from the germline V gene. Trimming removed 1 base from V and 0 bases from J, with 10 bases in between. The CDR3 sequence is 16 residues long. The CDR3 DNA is TGTGCCAGCAGCTTAGGTCCAGCCGACTCTGGAAACACCATATATTTT. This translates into CASSLGPADSGNTIYF.

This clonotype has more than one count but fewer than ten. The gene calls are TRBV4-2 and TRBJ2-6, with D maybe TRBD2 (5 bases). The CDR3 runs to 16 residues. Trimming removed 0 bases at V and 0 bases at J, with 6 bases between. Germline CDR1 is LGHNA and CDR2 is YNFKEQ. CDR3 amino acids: CASSQERDSGANVLTF. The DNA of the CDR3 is TGTGCCAGCAGCCAAGAGAGGGACTCTGGGGCCAACGTCCTGACTTTC.

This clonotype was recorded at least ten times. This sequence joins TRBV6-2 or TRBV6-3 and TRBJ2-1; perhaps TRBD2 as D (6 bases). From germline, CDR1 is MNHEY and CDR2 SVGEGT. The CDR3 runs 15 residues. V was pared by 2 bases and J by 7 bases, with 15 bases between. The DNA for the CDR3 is TGTGCCAGCAGTTACGTTCTAGCGAAAAGGAATGAGCAGTTCTTC. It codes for CASSYVLAKRNEQFF.

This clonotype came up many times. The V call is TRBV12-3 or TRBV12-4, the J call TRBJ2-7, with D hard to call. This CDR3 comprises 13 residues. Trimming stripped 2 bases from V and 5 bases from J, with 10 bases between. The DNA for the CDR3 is TGTGCCAGCAGTTTATCGGGTGAGGACGAGCAGTACTTC. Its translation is CASSLSGEDEQYF.

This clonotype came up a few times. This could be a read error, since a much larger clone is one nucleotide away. The CDR3 sequence: CASSFVPDTGELSF. The CDR3 DNA sequence: TGTGCCAGCAGCTTTGTCCCGGACACCGGGGAGCTGTCTTTT. The chain combines TRBV11-2 with TRBJ2-2; D may match TRBD1 or TRBD2 (5 bases each). The germline CDR1 and CDR2 sequences are SGHAT and FQNNGV. This CDR3 has 14 residues.

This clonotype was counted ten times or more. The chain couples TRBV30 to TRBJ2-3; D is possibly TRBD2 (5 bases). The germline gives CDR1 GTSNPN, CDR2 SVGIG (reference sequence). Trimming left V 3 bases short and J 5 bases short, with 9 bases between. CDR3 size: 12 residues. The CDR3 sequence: CAWSPEVDTQYF. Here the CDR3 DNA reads TGTGCCTGGAGCCCGGAGGTAGATACGCAGTATTTT.

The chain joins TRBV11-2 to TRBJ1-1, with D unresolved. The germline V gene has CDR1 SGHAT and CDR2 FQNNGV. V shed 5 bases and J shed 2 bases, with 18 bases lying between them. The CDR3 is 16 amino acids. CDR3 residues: CASSGKGAGSNTEAFF. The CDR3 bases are TGTGCCAGCAGCGGCAAGGGAGCGGGATCTAACACTGAAGCTTTCTTT.